These 10 T cell receptor beta chains came from one sample sequenced in a study of shared clonotypes between healthy human individuals. Only in-frame clones appear in the TCRdb table, and some are missing; sequencing was by immunoSEQ multiplex PCR. The sample shows about 1.5 million clones, roughly 98% of them seen only once. Sequences were obtained from naive CD4+ T cells sorted from blood. The subset: CD45RA+ positively selected. The source is a man aged 30 to 39 in good health.

This chain uses TRBV7-9 with TRBJ1-1; D is uncertain. The germline gives CDR1 SEHNR, CDR2 FQNEAQ (reference sequence). The V gene lost 3 bases and the J gene lost 1 base, with 12 bases spanning the gap. The CDR3 loop spans 15 amino acids. The CDR3 DNA sequence: TGTGCCAGCAGCTTGGGTGATACCGGGAACACTGAAGCTTTCTTT. Its translation is CASSLGDTGNTEAFF. Using reference TRBV7-9 and TRBJ1-1 for the parts outside the CDR3, the full variable domain is DTGVSQNPRHKITKRGQNVTFRCDPISEHNRLYWYRQTLGQGPEFLTYFQNEAQLEKSRLLSDRFSAERPKGSFSTLEIQRTEQGDSAMYLCASSLGDTGNTEAFFGQGTRLTVV.

The chain couples TRBV11-3 to TRBJ2-1, with 12 bases matching TRBD2. From germline, CDR1 is SGHNT and CDR2 YENEEA. The CDR3 has 15 residues. The V segment lost 3 bases and the J segment 9 bases; nucleotides outside the gene matches: 6. CDR3 region: CASSLTSGRGSEQFF. The CDR3, as DNA: TGTGCCAGCAGCTTGACTAGCGGGAGAGGCAGTGAGCAGTTCTTC.

V and J are TRBV7-2 and TRBJ2-1; TRBD1 might be the D (6 bases). Looked up from germline, CDR1 is SGHTA and CDR2 is FQGNSA. The CDR3 loop spans 14 amino acids. V was pared by 1 base and J by 10 bases, with 14 bases between. The CDR3 coding sequence is TGTGCCAGCAGCTTAGAGACAGGAATTGGCGAGCAGTTCTTC. This encodes CASSLETGIGEQFF.

The chain employs TRBV11-2 and TRBJ2-1; no definite D call. The CDR3 consists of 15 residues. CDR1 is SGHAT, CDR2 FQNNGV, per germline. V was clipped by 2 bases and J by 4 bases, with 12 bases between them. CDR3 sequence: CASSLSLAAYNEQFF. The CDR3 nucleotides read TGTGCCAGCAGCTTAAGTCTCGCAGCTTACAATGAGCAGTTCTTC.

The rearrangement links TRBV7-3 to TRBJ2-3, with TRBD1 as a possible D gene (5 bases). CDR1 is SGHTA, CDR2 FQGTGA, per germline. Trimming took 7 bases from V and 2 from J, leaving 13 bases between them. The CDR3 loop spans 14 amino acids. The CDR3 DNA follows: TGTGCCAGCAAGAAGACAGACCTCACAGATACGCAGTATTTT. It specifies CASKKTDLTDTQYF.

This clone was observed once. This chain links TRBV5-1 with TRBJ2-1; 11 bases fit TRBD2. V lost 0 bases, J lost 5 bases, and 4 bases stayed unmatched. This CDR3 has 16 residues. The germline V gene encodes CDR1 SGHRS and CDR2 YFSETQ. CDR3 nucleotides: TGCGCCAGCAGCTTGGATCTAGCGGGAGGTGACAATGAGCAGTTCTTC. Translating it yields CASSLDLAGGDNEQFF.

The chain uses TRBV12-5 and TRBJ2-3, with D perhaps TRBD1 or TRBD2 (5 bases each). The CDR3 spans 13 residues. Trimming shortened V by 4 bases and J by 7 bases, and 12 bases separated the two germline ends. The germline V gene encodes CDR1 LGHNT and CDR2 FRNRAP. The CDR3: CASGWTLGNTQYF. CDR3 DNA sequence: TGTGCTAGTGGTTGGACACTCGGGAATACGCAGTATTTT.

This clone has only a few counts. The chain joins TRBV7-2 to TRBJ2-2; possibly TRBD1 or TRBD2 for D (5 bases each). CDR3 size: 13 residues. Germline CDR1 and CDR2: SGHTA and FQGNSA. V lost 6 bases and J lost 9, with 14 bases in between. The CDR3 here is CASSPGRRRELFF. For the CDR3, the DNA is TGTGCCAGCAGTCCGGGACGCCGACGGGAGCTGTTTTTT. The whole variable domain, remainder taken from reference TRBV7-2 and TRBJ2-2, is GAGVSQSPSNKVTEKGKDVELRCDPISGHTALYWYRQSLGQGLEFLIYFQGNSAPDKSGLPSDRFSAERTGGSVSTLTIQRTQQEDSAVYLCASSPGRRRELFFGEGSRLTVL.

The chain joins TRBV9 to TRBJ2-7; D gene ambiguous. V lost 0 bases to trimming and J lost 2 bases, with 9 bases between them. This CDR3 has 14 residues. Germline V lookup: CDR1 SGDLS, CDR2 YYNGEE. The CDR3 reads CASSVVAKTYEQYF. Here the CDR3 DNA reads TGTGCCAGCAGCGTAGTGGCGAAAACCTACGAGCAGTACTTC.

The V call is TRBV7-9, the J call TRBJ2-3; perhaps TRBD2 as D (6 bases). Trimming left V 6 bases short and J 4 bases short, with 14 bases between. CDR1 and CDR2 from the germline V gene are SEHNR and FQNEAQ (reference sequence). This CDR3 has 14 amino acids. The CDR3 protein is CASSFGGSADTQYF. CDR3 sequence (DNA): TGTGCCAGCAGTTTTGGGGGGAGCGCAGATACGCAGTATTTT.